These 31 T cell receptor beta chains came from one sample sequenced in a study of glioma-infiltrating T cells after dendritic cell vaccination. Data came from immunoSEQ multiplex PCR; TCRdb stores just in-frame clones and leaves some out. The sample carries about 95,000 clones, more than 75% recorded once. Material: blood, obtained before dendritic cell vaccination. These receptor sequences come from a human donor with glioblastoma.

This chain joins TRBV7-2 and TRBJ2-7; D is ambiguous. The germline CDR1 and CDR2 sequences are SGHTA and FQGNSA. The CDR3 consists of 16 residues. V shed 5 bases and J shed 2 bases, with 19 bases lying between them. The CDR3 DNA reads TGTGCCAGCAGCCTAACAGTCGTGACGCCGGCCTACGAGCAGTACTTC. Protein product: CASSLTVVTPAYEQYF.

The chain uses TRBV7-9 and TRBJ1-5, with no clear D. Germline assignment: CDR1 SEHNR and CDR2 FQNEAQ (reference sequence). This CDR3 region has 15 residues. The germline V and J ends were trimmed by 1 base and 2 bases, with 9 bases remaining between them. CDR3 nucleotide sequence: TGTGCCAGCAGCTTAGGAGGGTCGGGCAATCAGCCCCAGCATTTT. Protein: CASSLGGSGNQPQHF.

The chain uses TRBV4-2 and TRBJ2-7; 7 nucleotides align to TRBD2. Germline V gene lookup returns CDR1 LGHNA and CDR2 YNFKEQ. V shed 0 bases, J shed 5 bases, and the junction held 7 bases outside the gene matches. The CDR3 covers 15 residues. CDR3 in DNA: TGTGCCAGCAGCCAAGAGGGGGGGTCCCTGGACGAGCAGTACTTC. Its protein is CASSQEGGSLDEQYF.

Points on this clone: Other DNA sequences of this sample code for an identical CDR3. The chain combines TRBV2 with TRBJ1-2; 7 bases match TRBD1. The length of the CDR3 is 11 residues. The germline V gene has CDR1 SNHLY and CDR2 FYNNEI. V trimming: 6 bases; J trimming: 6 bases; junction bases outside the gene matches: 1. As DNA, the CDR3 is TGTGCCAGCAGGACAGGGCATGGCTACACCTTC. Amino acids: CASRTGHGYTF.

The chain employs TRBV5-4 and TRBJ1-2; D may be TRBD1 (6 bases). The CDR3 spans 15 residues. Deletions cut 4 bases from V and 7 bases from J, with 20 bases between. CDR1 and CDR2 (germline): SGHNT, YYREEE (reference sequence). The CDR3 spells CASSTREGGFFGYTF. CDR3 bases: TGTGCCAGCAGCACCCGGGAGGGGGGTTTTTTTGGCTACACCTTC.

The chain carries TRBV12-5 and TRBJ2-7, with TRBD2 as a possible D gene (7 bases). Germline V gene lookup returns CDR1 LGHNT and CDR2 FRNRAP. The ends were cut back, 6 bases at V and 1 base at J, with 10 bases in the middle. This CDR3 contains 13 residues. This CDR3 reads CASGAGASYEQYF. In DNA form, the CDR3 reads TGTGCTAGTGGCGCGGGGGCTTCCTACGAGCAGTACTTC.

V usage is TRBV10-3 and J usage is TRBJ2-7; D unresolved. Per germline, CDR1 ENHRY and CDR2 SYGVKD. The CDR3 runs to 13 residues. Trimming removed 5 bases at V and 1 base at J, with 9 bases between. The CDR3 sequence is CAISLTPSYEQYF. The CDR3 region has the DNA TGTGCCATCAGTTTGACACCATCCTACGAGCAGTACTTC.

The chain joins TRBV14 to TRBJ2-5; TRBD1 aligns across 10 bases. The CDR3 runs 15 residues. CDR1 is SGHDN, CDR2 FVKESK, per germline. After removal of 4 bases from V and 3 bases from J, the junction contained 5 bases not matched to a gene. DNA for the CDR3: TGTGCCAGCAGCCCCGGGACAGGGGCTAAAGAGACCCAGTACTTC. It codes for CASSPGTGAKETQYF.

The chain is built from TRBV18 and TRBJ2-3; D gene unclear. Per germline, CDR1 KGHSH and CDR2 LQKENI. The CDR3 runs 13 residues. V lost 2 bases and J lost 1, with 4 bases in between. CDR3 sequence reads: CASSPTGTDTQYF. The CDR3 region has the DNA TGTGCCAGCTCACCAACAGGCACAGATACGCAGTATTTT. Full variable domain (missing parts from reference TRBV18 and TRBJ2-3): NAGVMQNPRHLVRRRGQEARLRCSPMKGHSHVYWYRQLPEEGLKFMVYLQKENIIDESGMPKERFSAEFPKEGPSILRIQQVVRGDSAAYFCASSPTGTDTQYFGPGTRLTVL.

The CDR3 region is CAIKSADSDNYGYTF. CDR3 nucleotides: TGTGCCATCAAATCTGCGGACAGTGATAACTATGGCTACACCTTC. The chain recombines TRBV10-3 with TRBJ1-2; TRBD1 might be the D (6 bases). The germline V gene has CDR1 ENHRY and CDR2 SYGVKD. V was cut by 7 bases and J by 1 base, with 16 bases left in between. CDR3 length: 15 residues.

The chain joins TRBV4-2 to TRBJ2-3; no clear D gene. The ends were cut back, 1 base at V and 0 bases at J, with 8 bases in the middle. CDR3 length: 15 residues. The germline gives CDR1 LGHNA, CDR2 YNFKEQ. CDR3 bases: TGTGCCAGCAGCCAAGTGCCTATGAGCACAGATACGCAGTATTTT. Amino acids: CASSQVPMSTDTQYF.

The chain couples TRBV5-4 to TRBJ2-2; 9 nucleotides match TRBD1. In germline, CDR1 is SGHNT, CDR2 YYREEE (reference sequence). Unmatched junction bases numbered 8, after V lost 6 bases and J lost 2 bases. This CDR3 has 16 residues. This CDR3 reads CASTWGQGLNTGELFF. The CDR3 nucleotides are TGTGCCAGCACCTGGGGACAGGGTCTTAACACCGGGGAGCTGTTTTTT.

V is TRBV4-3 and J is TRBJ2-2; TRBD1 matches at 9 bases. V lost 0 bases, J lost 4 bases, and 6 bases stayed unmatched. The CDR3 is 17 amino acids. The V gene's germline CDR1 is LGHNA and CDR2 YSLEER. CDR3 sequence (DNA): TGCGCCAGCAGCCAAGACGGGACAGGGCGTTTCACCGGGGAGCTGTTTTTT. Translation gives CASSQDGTGRFTGELFF.

This chain uses TRBV19 with TRBJ2-1; TRBD2 agrees at 10 bases. The CDR3 spans 15 residues. CDR1 and CDR2 (germline): LNHDA, SQIVND (reference sequence). The junction had 6 bases not matched to a gene; V was cut back by 4 bases and J by 6 bases. The CDR3 region is CASSRGSGRANEQFF. The DNA of the CDR3 is TGTGCCAGTAGTAGAGGAAGCGGGAGGGCCAATGAGCAGTTCTTC.

V is TRBV4-3 and J is TRBJ1-2; D not resolved. The CDR3 extends over 14 amino acids. The germline V and J ends were trimmed by 1 base and 7 bases, with 13 bases remaining between them. Germline V lookup: CDR1 LGHNA, CDR2 YSLEER. The CDR3 coding sequence is TGCGCCAGCAGCCAAGGTTACACAGAGGGTGGCTACACCTTC. This translates into CASSQGYTEGGYTF.

V gene TRBV5-1 combines with J gene TRBJ1-1, with D possibly being TRBD1 (6 bases). Germline values: CDR1 SGHRS, CDR2 YFSETQ. CDR3 size: 13 residues. Trimming stripped 4 bases from V and 9 bases from J, with 16 bases between. The CDR3 DNA reads TGCGCCAGCAGCCTCGGACAGCCAGTCAAAGCTTTCTTT. Its protein is CASSLGQPVKAFF.

The rearrangement uses TRBV6-6 and TRBJ2-7, with D maybe TRBD2 (5 bases). The CDR3 covers 13 residues. Deletions cut 2 bases from V and 4 bases from J, with 9 bases between. CDR1 is MNHNY and CDR2 is SVGAGI in the germline V gene (reference sequence). CDR3 protein: CASSYSGDYEQYF. The CDR3 DNA reads as TGTGCCAGCAGTTACAGCGGTGATTACGAGCAGTACTTC.

The chain recombines TRBV5-1 with TRBJ2-5; 12 nucleotides match TRBD2. The CDR3 loop spans 16 amino acids. Trimming removed 3 bases from V and 5 bases from J; junction bases left unmatched: 8. Germline CDR1 reads SGHRS; CDR2 reads YFSETQ. CDR3 bases: TGCGCCAGCAGCTCCATGACTAGCGGGGGTCGTGAGACCCAGTACTTC. The encoded protein is CASSSMTSGGRETQYF.

The rearrangement links TRBV2 to TRBJ2-1, with TRBD2 matching over 11 bases. The V and J ends lost 4 bases and 0 bases, in that order; junction bases with no gene match: 8. Germline values: CDR1 SNHLY, CDR2 FYNNEI. The CDR3 loop spans 18 amino acids. The DNA for the CDR3 is TGTGCCAGCAGTGCAGCTAGCGGGGGGCCGAGCTCCTACAATGAGCAGTTCTTC. Protein: CASSAASGGPSSYNEQFF. The full variable domain, rest sourced from reference TRBV2 and TRBJ2-1, is EPEVTQTPSHQVTQMGQEVILRCVPISNHLYFYWYRQILGQKVEFLVSFYNNEISEKSEIFDDQFSVERPDGSNFTLKIRSTKLEDSAMYFCASSAASGGPSSYNEQFFGPGTRLTVL.

This clone was picked up one time. The gene calls are TRBV5-1 and TRBJ2-7; maybe TRBD2 (6 bases). This CDR3 region has 15 residues. Looked up from germline, CDR1 is SGHRS and CDR2 is YFSETQ. Deletions cut 4 bases from V and 3 bases from J, with 17 bases between. CDR3 in amino acids: CASSPGGTSIYEQYF. The CDR3 DNA is TGCGCCAGCAGCCCGGGTGGGACTTCAATCTACGAGCAGTACTTC.

The chain links TRBV19 to TRBJ2-3; D perhaps matches TRBD2 (6 bases). CDR1 is LNHDA, CDR2 SQIVND, per germline (reference sequence). The CDR3 is 15 residues long. The V and J ends lost 3 bases and 6 bases respectively, with 16 bases between them. The CDR3 is CASSMEGRVTDTQYF. The CDR3, as DNA: TGTGCCAGTAGTATGGAGGGCAGGGTTACGGATACGCAGTATTTT.

This clone appeared once. V gene TRBV9 combines with J gene TRBJ2-3, with D maybe TRBD2 (5 bases). This CDR3 has 13 amino acids. Germline-derived CDR1 and CDR2 are SGDLS and YYNGEE. V gave up 4 bases and J gave up 3 bases, with 9 bases separating them. CDR3 in amino acids: CASSSGITDTQYF. In DNA form, the CDR3 reads TGTGCCAGCAGCTCCGGGATAACAGATACGCAGTATTTT. The variable domain in full, completed from reference TRBV9 and TRBJ2-3, reads DSGVTQTPKHLITATGQRVTLRCSPRSGDLSVYWYQQSLDQGLQFLIQYYNGEERAKGNILERFSAQQFPDLHSELNLSSLELGDSALYFCASSSGITDTQYFGPGTRLTVL.

The V and J genes are TRBV6-6 and TRBJ2-7; TRBD2 is a possible D gene (6 bases). V shed 7 bases and J shed 0 bases, with 16 bases lying between them. This CDR3 comprises 15 residues. Germline V gene sequence: CDR1 MNHNY, CDR2 SVGAGI (reference sequence). CDR3 in amino acids: CASTPPGSTSYEQYF. Here the CDR3 DNA reads TGTGCCAGCACCCCTCCCGGGAGCACCTCCTACGAGCAGTACTTC.

The rearrangement uses TRBV18 and TRBJ1-1; the D gene is possibly TRBD1 (5 bases). Trimming left V 5 bases short and J 7 bases short, with 14 bases between. Germline V gene data show CDR1 as KGHSH and CDR2 as LQKENI. The CDR3 extends over 13 amino acids. The CDR3 sequence is CASSAVQGLEAFF. The CDR3 DNA reads as TGTGCCAGCTCAGCAGTCCAGGGACTTGAAGCTTTCTTT.

This clone has a single count. V gene TRBV21-1 combines with J gene TRBJ1-1. TRBV21-1 corresponds to a pseudogene. The CDR3 is made up of 13 amino acids. CDR3 bases: TGTGCCAGCCGAAAAGGTTATAGCGAAAAAGCTTTCTTT. Amino acid sequence: CASRKGYSEKAFF.

This rearrangement joins TRBV7-9 to TRBJ2-5; possible D gene TRBD1, 5 bases. V lost 5 bases to trimming and J lost 5 bases, with 15 bases between them. There are 14 residues in the CDR3. Germline V CDR1 and CDR2: SEHNR, FQNEAQ (reference sequence). The CDR3 here is CASSRTSGMETQYF. The CDR3 nucleotides are TGTGCCAGCAGCCGCACGTCAGGGATGGAGACCCAGTACTTC.

The chain couples TRBV7-2 to TRBJ2-7, with TRBD1 as a possible D gene (5 bases). Deletions cut 1 base from V and 5 bases from J, with 15 bases between. Germline assignment: CDR1 SGHTA and CDR2 FQGNSA. The CDR3 extends over 15 amino acids. CDR3 in DNA: TGTGCCAGCAGCTTAGTAGGTCGGCAGGGCGACGAGCAGTACTTC. Its translation is CASSLVGRQGDEQYF.

The chain is built from TRBV5-1 and TRBJ2-5; no clear D. The germline V gene encodes CDR1 SGHRS and CDR2 YFSETQ. CDR3 length: 13 residues. Deletions cut 0 bases from V and 2 bases from J, with 5 bases between. The CDR3 nucleotides are TGCGCCAGCAGCTTGGGGCCACAAGAGACCCAGTACTTC. It is translated as CASSLGPQETQYF.

V usage is TRBV6-1 and J usage is TRBJ1-2; D gene unclear. Germline V gene sequence: CDR1 MNHNS, CDR2 SASEGT. Between the trimmed V and J ends, which lost 6 bases and 6 bases, there was a span of 20 bases. The length of the CDR3 is 15 residues. CDR3 amino acids: CASRRDTARWDGYTF. In DNA, the CDR3 is TGTGCCAGCAGACGAGACACAGCCCGGTGGGATGGCTACACCTTC.

The V and J genes are TRBV11-3 and TRBJ2-1; TRBD2 agrees at 9 bases. Germline V gene lookup returns CDR1 SGHNT and CDR2 YENEEA. The junction had 9 bases not matched to a gene; V was cut back by 9 bases and J by 9 bases. This CDR3 contains 13 residues. CDR3 DNA sequence: TGTGCCAGTGTGGCTAGCGGGACTTTTGAGCAGTTCTTC. Amino acids: CASVASGTFEQFF. The variable domain in full, with the rest retrieved from reference TRBV11-3 and TRBJ2-1, is EAGVVQSPRYKIIEKKQPVAFWCNPISGHNTLYWYLQNLGQGPELLIRYENEEAVDDSQLPKDRFSAERLKGVDSTLKIQPAELGDSAVYLCASVASGTFEQFFGPGTRLTVL.

The CDR3 region is CASSLGPQGAGSPLHF. DNA of the CDR3: TGTGCCAGCAGCTTAGGGCCCCAGGGGGCAGGGTCACCCCTCCACTTT. The chain has TRBV5-6 and TRBJ1-6; 8 nucleotides align to TRBD1. The CDR3 contains 16 residues. Germline V gene sequence: CDR1 SGHDT, CDR2 YYEEEE. V lost 2 bases, J lost 10 bases, and 11 bases stayed unmatched.